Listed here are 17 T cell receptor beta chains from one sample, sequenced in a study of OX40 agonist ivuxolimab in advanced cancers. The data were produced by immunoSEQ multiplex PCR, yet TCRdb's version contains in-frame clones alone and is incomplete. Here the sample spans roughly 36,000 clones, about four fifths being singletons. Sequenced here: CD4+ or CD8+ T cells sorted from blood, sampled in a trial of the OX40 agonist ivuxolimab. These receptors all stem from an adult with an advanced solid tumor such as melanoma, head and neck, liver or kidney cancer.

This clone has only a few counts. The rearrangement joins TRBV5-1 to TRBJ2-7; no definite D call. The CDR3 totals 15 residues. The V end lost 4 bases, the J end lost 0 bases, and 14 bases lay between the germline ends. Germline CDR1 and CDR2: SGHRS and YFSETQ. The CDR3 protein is CASSTEQLTSYEQYF. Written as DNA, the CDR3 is TGCGCCAGCAGCACCGAACAGCTTACCTCCTACGAGCAGTACTTC.

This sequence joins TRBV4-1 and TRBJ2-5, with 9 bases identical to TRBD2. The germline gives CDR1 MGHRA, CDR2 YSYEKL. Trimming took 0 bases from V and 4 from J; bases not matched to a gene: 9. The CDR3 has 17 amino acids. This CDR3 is CASSQDWRGGHRETQYF. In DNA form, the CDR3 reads TGCGCCAGCAGCCAAGATTGGCGGGGGGGCCATCGAGAGACCCAGTACTTC.

The CDR3 reads CASSPVGGRAGNTIYF. The CDR3 DNA follows: TGTGCCAGCAGCCCCGTGGGAGGGAGAGCTGGAAACACCATATATTTT. This chain links TRBV9 with TRBJ1-3; no firm D call. From germline, CDR1 is SGDLS and CDR2 YYNGEE. This CDR3 has 16 amino acids. Trimming stripped 4 bases from V and 2 bases from J, with 16 bases between. Full variable domain (missing parts from reference TRBV9 and TRBJ1-3): DSGVTQTPKHLITATGQRVTLRCSPRSGDLSVYWYQQSLDQGLQFLIQYYNGEERAKGNILERFSAQQFPDLHSELNLSSLELGDSALYFCASSPVGGRAGNTIYFGEGSWLTVV.

CDR3 bases: TGTGCCAGCAGTTACTCTGCAGGGTACTACGAGCAGTACTTC. This translates into CASSYSAGYYEQYF. The J gene is TRBJ2-7, the V gene TRBV6-5, with D possibly being TRBD1 (5 bases). V shed 0 bases and J shed 3 bases, with 9 bases lying between them. The germline CDR1 and CDR2 sequences are MNHEY and SVGAGI. CDR3 size: 14 residues.

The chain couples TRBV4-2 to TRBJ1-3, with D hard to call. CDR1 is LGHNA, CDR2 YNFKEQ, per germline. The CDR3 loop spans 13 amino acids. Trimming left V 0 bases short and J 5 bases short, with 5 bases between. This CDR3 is CASSQDTRNTIYF. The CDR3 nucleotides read TGTGCCAGCAGCCAAGATACAAGAAACACCATATATTTT.

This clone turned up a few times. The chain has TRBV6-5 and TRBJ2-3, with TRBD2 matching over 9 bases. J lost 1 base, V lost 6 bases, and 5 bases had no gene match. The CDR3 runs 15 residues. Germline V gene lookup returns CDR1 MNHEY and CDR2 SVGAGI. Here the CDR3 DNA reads TGTGCCAGCAGGACTAGCGGTACCGGCACAGATACGCAGTATTTT. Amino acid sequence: CASRTSGTGTDTQYF.

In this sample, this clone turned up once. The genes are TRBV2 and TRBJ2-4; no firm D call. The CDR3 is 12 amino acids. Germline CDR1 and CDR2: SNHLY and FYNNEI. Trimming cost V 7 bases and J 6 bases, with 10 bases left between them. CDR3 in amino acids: CASTKDGNIQYF. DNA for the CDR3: TGTGCCAGCACTAAGGACGGAAACATTCAGTACTTC.

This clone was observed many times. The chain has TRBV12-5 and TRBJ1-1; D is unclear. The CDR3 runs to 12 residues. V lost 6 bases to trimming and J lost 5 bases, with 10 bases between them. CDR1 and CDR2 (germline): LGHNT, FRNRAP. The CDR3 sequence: CASGKSRTEAFF. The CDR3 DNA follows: TGTGCTAGTGGAAAAAGTAGGACTGAAGCTTTCTTT.

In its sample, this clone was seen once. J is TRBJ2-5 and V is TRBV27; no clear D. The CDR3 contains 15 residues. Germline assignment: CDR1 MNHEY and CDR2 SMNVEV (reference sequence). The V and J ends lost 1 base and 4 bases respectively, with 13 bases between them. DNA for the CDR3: TGTGCCAGCAGTTTATTAGGCAGAATTGGAGAGACCCAGTACTTC. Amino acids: CASSLLGRIGETQYF.

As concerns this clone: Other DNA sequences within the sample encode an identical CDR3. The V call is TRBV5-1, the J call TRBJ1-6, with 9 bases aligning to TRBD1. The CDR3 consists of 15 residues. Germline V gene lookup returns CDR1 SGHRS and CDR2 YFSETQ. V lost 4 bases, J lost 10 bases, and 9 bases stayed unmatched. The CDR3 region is CASSLRQGGNSPLHF. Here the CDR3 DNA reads TGCGCCAGCAGCCTGCGACAGGGGGGAAACTCACCCCTCCACTTT.

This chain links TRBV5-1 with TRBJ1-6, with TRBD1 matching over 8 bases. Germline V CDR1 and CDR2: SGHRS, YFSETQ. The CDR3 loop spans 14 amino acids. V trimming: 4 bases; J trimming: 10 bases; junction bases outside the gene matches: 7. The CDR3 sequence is CASSPTGGKSPLHF. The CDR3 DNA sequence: TGCGCCAGCAGCCCCACAGGGGGAAAATCACCCCTCCACTTT.

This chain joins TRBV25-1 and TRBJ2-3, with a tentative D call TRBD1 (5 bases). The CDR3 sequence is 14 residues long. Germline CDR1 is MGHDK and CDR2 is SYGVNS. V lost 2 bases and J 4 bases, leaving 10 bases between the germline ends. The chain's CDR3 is CASSEQGFADTQYF. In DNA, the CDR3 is TGTGCCAGCAGTGAACAGGGTTTTGCAGATACGCAGTATTTT.

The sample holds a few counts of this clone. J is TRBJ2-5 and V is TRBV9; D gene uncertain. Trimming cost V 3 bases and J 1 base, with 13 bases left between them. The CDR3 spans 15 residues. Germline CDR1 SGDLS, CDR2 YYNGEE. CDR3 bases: TGTGCCAGCAGCGCTGGTACCGGGCCCCAAGAGACCCAGTACTTC. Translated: CASSAGTGPQETQYF.

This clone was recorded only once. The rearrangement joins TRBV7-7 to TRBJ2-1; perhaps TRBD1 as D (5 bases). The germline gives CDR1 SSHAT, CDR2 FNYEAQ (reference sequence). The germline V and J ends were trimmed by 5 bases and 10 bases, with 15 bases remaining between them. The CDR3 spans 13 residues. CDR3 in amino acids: CASSPTQENEQFF. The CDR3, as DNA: TGTGCCAGCAGCCCGACACAGGAGAACGAGCAGTTCTTC.

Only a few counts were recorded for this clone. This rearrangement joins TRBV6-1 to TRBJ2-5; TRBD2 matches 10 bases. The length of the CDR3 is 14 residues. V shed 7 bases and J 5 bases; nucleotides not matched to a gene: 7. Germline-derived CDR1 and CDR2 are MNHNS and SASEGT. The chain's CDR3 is CASMSGGVWETQYF. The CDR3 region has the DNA TGTGCCAGCATGAGCGGGGGGGTTTGGGAGACCCAGTACTTC.

The CDR3 here is CASSPIAGGRADTQYF. DNA for the CDR3: TGTGCCAGCAGTCCTATAGCGGGGGGGCGAGCAGATACGCAGTATTTT. The chain is built from TRBV28 and TRBJ2-3, with 11 bases that match TRBD2. With V trimmed by 5 bases and J by 4 bases, 8 bases remained unmatched. Germline CDR1 reads MDHEN; CDR2 reads SYDVKM. This CDR3 has 16 amino acids.

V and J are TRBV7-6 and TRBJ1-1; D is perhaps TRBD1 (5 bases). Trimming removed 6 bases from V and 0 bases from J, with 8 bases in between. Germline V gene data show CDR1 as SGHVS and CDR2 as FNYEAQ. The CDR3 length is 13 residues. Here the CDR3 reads CASREGLNTEAFF. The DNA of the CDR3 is TGTGCCAGCAGGGAGGGACTGAACACTGAAGCTTTCTTT.